These T cell receptor beta chains were read from a single sample in a study of regulatory T cells in long-lasting Graves disease. TCRdb used MiXCR to reprocess the multiplex PCR reads, holding one entry per CDR3 protein. The profile shows 450,000 or so distinct CDR3 sequences, around a fifth of them singletons. The sample consisted of peripheral blood mononuclear cells (PBMCs), taken when the disease was refractory, from a patient treated with antithyroid drugs. The source is a female donor with Graves disease. Both conserved end residues are part of each CDR3. The order of the fields is CDR3 DNA, CDR3 protein, D gene, J gene, clone size, V gene. The D gene is left open where the match is weak. The listing skips clone size in some rows; elsewhere it reads once, few, many or a size class.

CDR3nt: TGTGCCATCAGTTCAGGGGACTATGAGCAGTTCTTC; CDR3aa: CAISSGDYEQFF; d_gene: .; j_gene: TRBJ2-1; abundance: once; v_gene: TRBV10-3
CDR3nt: TGTGCCAGCAGCTTCTATCCCTGGGGACAAGACTATGGCTACACCTTC; CDR3aa: CASSFYPWGQDYGYTF; d_gene: .; j_gene: TRBJ1-2; abundance: many; v_gene: TRBV7-8
CDR3nt: TGTGCCAGCAGTCAAGGACAGGGCGGAGAGACCCAGTACTTC; CDR3aa: CASSQGQGGETQYF; d_gene: TRBD1; j_gene: TRBJ2-5; abundance: many; v_gene: TRBV4-3
CDR3nt: TGCAGTGCTAGAGAGATTGGGGGGACAGCCGGAAGGAATTCACCCCTCCACTTT; CDR3aa: CSAREIGGTAGRNSPLHF; d_gene: TRBD1; j_gene: TRBJ1-6; abundance: .; v_gene: TRBV20-1
CDR3nt: TGTGCCATCAGTGAGGGGACAGGGGGCGTTCAGCCCCAGCATTTT; CDR3aa: CAISEGTGGVQPQHF; d_gene: TRBD1; j_gene: TRBJ1-5; abundance: .; v_gene: TRBV10-3
CDR3nt: TGTGCCAGCAGCACCCCTCGGAGGGGAATGAACACTGAAGCTTTCTTT; CDR3aa: CASSTPRRGMNTEAFF; d_gene: .; j_gene: TRBJ1-1; abundance: .; v_gene: TRBV7-9
CDR3nt: TGTGCCAGCAGTTTGGGGGGGCAGGGGAATGAAGCTTTCTTT; CDR3aa: CASSLGGQGNEAFF; d_gene: .; j_gene: TRBJ1-1; abundance: many; v_gene: TRBV12-3/TRBV12-4
CDR3nt: TGTGCCAGCAGCGTCGCTAGCGGGGAAGAGACCCAGTACTTC; CDR3aa: CASSVASGEETQYF; d_gene: TRBD2; j_gene: TRBJ2-5; abundance: many; v_gene: TRBV9
CDR3nt: TGTGCCAGCAGTTACCAACTTACAGGGGGCGTCTACGAGCAGTACTTC; CDR3aa: CASSYQLTGGVYEQYF; d_gene: TRBD1; j_gene: TRBJ2-7; abundance: .; v_gene: TRBV6-5
CDR3nt: TGTGCCAGCAGTCAAGGGCGGGACTACTCAAGTGAATACTTC; CDR3aa: CASSQGRDYSSEYF; d_gene: TRBD2; j_gene: TRBJ2-7; abundance: many; v_gene: TRBV6-2/TRBV6-3
CDR3nt: TGTGCCAGCAGACGGGACAGGGCAGCCTATGGCTACACCTTC; CDR3aa: CASRRDRAAYGYTF; d_gene: TRBD1; j_gene: TRBJ1-2; abundance: .; v_gene: TRBV28
CDR3nt: TGTGCCGGAGGGGGTGAGGCCCAGTACTTC; CDR3aa: CAGGGEAQYF; d_gene: .; j_gene: TRBJ2-5; abundance: many; v_gene: TRBV30
CDR3nt: TGTGCCAGCCGGGACAGGGGGGACACTGAAGCTTTCTTT; CDR3aa: CASRDRGDTEAFF; d_gene: TRBD1; j_gene: TRBJ1-1; abundance: .; v_gene: TRBV19
CDR3nt: TGTGCCAGCAGGGGGGTTCCGGATCAGCCCCAGCATTTT; CDR3aa: CASRGVPDQPQHF; d_gene: TRBD1; j_gene: TRBJ1-5; abundance: .; v_gene: TRBV19
CDR3nt: TGCAGTGCTAGCAGGGGGAGGATGGAAGCCCCGGAGGGGCTCAATCAGCCCCAGCATTTT; CDR3aa: CSASRGRMEAPEGLNQPQHF; d_gene: TRBD1; j_gene: TRBJ1-5; abundance: few; v_gene: TRBV20-1
CDR3nt: TGTGCCAGCAGCTACTCTGGGGACAGCAACTACGAGCAGTACTTC; CDR3aa: CASSYSGDSNYEQYF; d_gene: TRBD1; j_gene: TRBJ2-7; abundance: many; v_gene: TRBV11-2
CDR3nt: TGTGCCACCAGTGACGGCCCTAACACTGAAGCTTTCTTT; CDR3aa: CATSDGPNTEAFF; d_gene: .; j_gene: TRBJ1-1; abundance: many; v_gene: TRBV24-1
CDR3nt: TGTGCCAGCAGTGTACCCCTGAACACTGAAGCTTTCTTT; CDR3aa: CASSVPLNTEAFF; d_gene: .; j_gene: TRBJ1-1; abundance: many; v_gene: TRBV12-3/TRBV12-4
CDR3nt: TGTGCCAGCAGCGCTACTACAGGGAACACTGAAGCTTTCTTT; CDR3aa: CASSATTGNTEAFF; d_gene: .; j_gene: TRBJ1-1; abundance: .; v_gene: TRBV9
CDR3nt: TGTGCCAGCAGTTACTGGGAGGGGGTTGACACTGAAGCTTTCTTT; CDR3aa: CASSYWEGVDTEAFF; d_gene: .; j_gene: TRBJ1-1; abundance: many; v_gene: TRBV6-5
CDR3nt: TGTGCCAGCAGTTTTGCCAGCCCCAATCAGCCCCAGCATTTT; CDR3aa: CASSFASPNQPQHF; d_gene: .; j_gene: TRBJ1-5; abundance: .; v_gene: TRBV27
CDR3nt: TGTGCCAGCAGCTTACAGCGAGACGTCAAGCAGTACTTC; CDR3aa: CASSLQRDVKQYF; d_gene: .; j_gene: TRBJ2-7; abundance: .; v_gene: TRBV7-2
CDR3nt: TGTGCCAGCAGTTTTTCGGGGGCTTTAGCCAAAAACATTCAGTACTTC; CDR3aa: CASSFSGALAKNIQYF; d_gene: .; j_gene: TRBJ2-4; abundance: .; v_gene: TRBV12-3/TRBV12-4
CDR3nt: TGTGCCAGCATTGTTAAGGCGGGCAACACTGAAGCTTTCTTT; CDR3aa: CASIVKAGNTEAFF; d_gene: .; j_gene: TRBJ1-1; abundance: many; v_gene: TRBV7-9
CDR3nt: TGCGCCAGCAGCTTCATGGTCCAGCGGGATTACACCGGGGAGCTGTTTTTT; CDR3aa: CASSFMVQRDYTGELFF; d_gene: TRBD2; j_gene: TRBJ2-2; abundance: few; v_gene: TRBV5-1
CDR3nt: TGTGCCTGGGCCGACAGGACTGAAGCTTCCTTT; CDR3aa: CAWADRTEASF; d_gene: .; j_gene: TRBJ1-1; abundance: few; v_gene: TRBV30
CDR3nt: .; CDR3aa: CASRVGHGAGTEYF; d_gene: .; j_gene: TRBJ2-7; abundance: many; v_gene: TRBV6-2/TRBV6-3
CDR3nt: TGTGCCAGCAGTACACAGGGGGCGGGAGATACGCAGTATTTT; CDR3aa: CASSTQGAGDTQYF; d_gene: TRBD1; j_gene: TRBJ2-3; abundance: .; v_gene: TRBV7-2
CDR3nt: TGTGCCAGCAGTTTACAGGGCTCCTACAATGAGCAGTTCTTC; CDR3aa: CASSLQGSYNEQFF; d_gene: .; j_gene: TRBJ2-1; abundance: few; v_gene: TRBV7-2
CDR3nt: TGTGCCAGCAGTTATCGGGGGGCCGATGCCAAAAACATTCAGTACTTC; CDR3aa: CASSYRGADAKNIQYF; d_gene: .; j_gene: TRBJ2-4; abundance: .; v_gene: TRBV6-2/TRBV6-3
CDR3nt: TGCAGTGCTAGAGCACAGGGTAGGGAGACCCAGTACTTC; CDR3aa: CSARAQGRETQYF; d_gene: .; j_gene: TRBJ2-5; abundance: many; v_gene: TRBV20-1
CDR3nt: TGCAGTGCTCTGGACAGCAATCAGCCCCAGCATTTT; CDR3aa: CSALDSNQPQHF; d_gene: .; j_gene: TRBJ1-5; abundance: few; v_gene: TRBV20-1
CDR3nt: TGTGCCAGCAGCTTATCGATATTAGGACACAGGAACACCGGGGAGCTGTTTTTT; CDR3aa: CASSLSILGHRNTGELFF; d_gene: .; j_gene: TRBJ2-2; abundance: few; v_gene: TRBV11-3
CDR3nt: TGTGCCAGCAGTGAGGGACTAGCGAACTCCTACGAGCAGTACTTC; CDR3aa: CASSEGLANSYEQYF; d_gene: TRBD2; j_gene: TRBJ2-7; abundance: .; v_gene: TRBV6-2/TRBV6-3
CDR3nt: TGTGCCAGCAGTTTAACCGGGGGTCCGGGAGATACGCAGTATTTT; CDR3aa: CASSLTGGPGDTQYF; d_gene: .; j_gene: TRBJ2-3; abundance: few; v_gene: TRBV12-3/TRBV12-4
CDR3nt: TGTGCCAGCATACGGGAGCCTTCGAACACCGGGGAGCTGTTTTTT; CDR3aa: CASIREPSNTGELFF; d_gene: .; j_gene: TRBJ2-2; abundance: few; v_gene: TRBV2
CDR3nt: TGTGCCAGCAGTGGGGCAACCAGCTCTGGAAACACCATATATTTT; CDR3aa: CASSGATSSGNTIYF; d_gene: .; j_gene: TRBJ1-3; abundance: .; v_gene: TRBV12-3/TRBV12-4
CDR3nt: TGTGCCAGCAACCGGGGAGGCTACGAGCAGTACTTC; CDR3aa: CASNRGGYEQYF; d_gene: .; j_gene: TRBJ2-7; abundance: many; v_gene: TRBV6-1
CDR3nt: TGTGCCAGCATGAGCGGGGGACGCCACACCGGGGAGCTGTTTTTT; CDR3aa: CASMSGGRHTGELFF; d_gene: TRBD2; j_gene: TRBJ2-2; abundance: many; v_gene: TRBV28
CDR3nt: TGTGCCAGCAGTTTTGGGACTAGCGCTCAGGAAGAGCAGTACTTC; CDR3aa: CASSFGTSAQEEQYF; d_gene: TRBD2; j_gene: TRBJ2-7; abundance: many; v_gene: TRBV28
CDR3nt: TGTGCCAGCAGTGAGGCGTTACAGGGCTGGGACACTGAAGCTTTCTTT; CDR3aa: CASSEALQGWDTEAFF; d_gene: .; j_gene: TRBJ1-1; abundance: many; v_gene: TRBV6-1
CDR3nt: TGTGCCAGCAGCCCACCCGGGGCCTATGAAAAACTGTTTTTT; CDR3aa: CASSPPGAYEKLFF; d_gene: .; j_gene: TRBJ1-4; abundance: .; v_gene: TRBV7-9
CDR3nt: TGTGCCAGCAGACGGAGCACTGAAGCTTTCTTT; CDR3aa: CASRRSTEAFF; d_gene: .; j_gene: TRBJ1-1; abundance: many; v_gene: TRBV5-5
CDR3nt: TGTGCCAGCAGCTTGGGAGGGACCCAGTACTTC; CDR3aa: CASSLGGTQYF; d_gene: .; j_gene: TRBJ2-5; abundance: many; v_gene: TRBV7-3
CDR3nt: TGTGCCAGCAGACCTACGGGACTAGGGATCAATGAGCAGTTCTTC; CDR3aa: CASRPTGLGINEQFF; d_gene: TRBD2; j_gene: TRBJ2-1; abundance: few; v_gene: TRBV28
CDR3nt: TGTGCCAGCACCCCGACAGGGGAGAACACCGGGGAGCTGTTTTTT; CDR3aa: CASTPTGENTGELFF; d_gene: TRBD1; j_gene: TRBJ2-2; abundance: many; v_gene: TRBV28
CDR3nt: TGCGCCAGCAGCCGCAAAGAACAAGACAGGGCCTCTGAAGCTTTCTTT; CDR3aa: CASSRKEQDRASEAFF; d_gene: TRBD1; j_gene: TRBJ1-1; abundance: few; v_gene: TRBV5-1